Listed here is a single TCR beta chain. The data were taken from a study of T cells after yellow fever vaccination. V lost 4 bases, J lost 4 bases, and 6 bases lay in between. The germline CDR1 and CDR2 sequences are ENHRY and SYGVKD. The CDR3 spans 12 residues. TCRdb re-called the 5' RACE reads with MiXCR, one entry per CDR3 protein. Of about 320,000 distinct CDR3 sequences in the sample, approximately 12% were seen once. This sequence originates from a man between 18 and 35 years old who received the YFV17D yellow fever vaccine. This sequence joins TRBV10-3 and TRBJ2-3; TRBD2 might be the D (5 bases). This material consisted of CD4+ T cells sorted from PBMCs, taken 45 days after the yellow fever booster vaccination. The DNA for the CDR3 is TGTGCCATCAGTGTGAGGGCAGATACGCAGTATTTT. It is translated as CAISVRADTQYF.